Listed here are 16 T cell receptor beta chains from one sample, sequenced in a study of blood T cells in healthy people across ages. Sample-barcoded 5' priming and a J-beta primer mix drove a second PCR of about 7 to 11 cycles. TCRdb reprocessed the 5' RACE reads with MiXCR, giving one entry per CDR3 protein. The sample lists roughly 800,000 distinct CDR3 sequences, about 25% occurring once. This same sample was also part of a study on T cells of mothers and their children.

Material: blood. Receptors originate from a boy aged 10-17 years in good health.

This clonotype was counted between two and nine times. This sequence joins TRBV6-6 and TRBJ2-5; D is unclear. There are 12 residues in the CDR3. Germline CDR1 is MNHNY and CDR2 is SVGAGI (reference sequence). The V end lost 7 bases, the J end lost 5 bases, and 11 bases lay between the germline ends. CDR3 loop: CASMAGSETQYF. The CDR3 DNA is TGTGCCAGCATGGCCGGGTCGGAGACCCAGTACTTC.

This clonotype came up a few times. This chain uses TRBV20-1 with TRBJ2-5; possible D gene TRBD2, 5 bases. The CDR3 spans 15 residues. V lost 3 bases, J lost 0 bases, and 14 bases lay in between. Looked up from germline, CDR1 is DFQATT and CDR2 is SNEGSKA (reference sequence). This chain's CDR3 is CSASDPKRYQETQYF. The CDR3 DNA reads as TGCAGTGCTAGCGATCCCAAGCGGTACCAAGAGACCCAGTACTTC.

The chain employs TRBV29-1 and TRBJ2-7; D ambiguous. Trimming took off 2 bases at V and 3 bases at J, with 11 bases between the two ends. This CDR3 is 13 amino acids long. Looked up from germline, CDR1 is SQVTM and CDR2 is ANQGSEA. The CDR3 region has the DNA TGCAGCGTTGAAATAGGGCAGCGCTACGAGCAGTACTTC. Protein product: CSVEIGQRYEQYF.

The chain recombines TRBV9 with TRBJ1-1; D might be TRBD1 (5 bases). V gave up 5 bases and J gave up 1 base, with 9 bases separating them. CDR1 is SGDLS, CDR2 YYNGEE, per germline. CDR3 length: 13 amino acids. In nucleotides, the CDR3 is TGTGCCAGCAGTAAGGGGACGAACACTGAAGCTTTCTTT. This codes for CASSKGTNTEAFF. The variable domain in full, with the rest retrieved from reference TRBV9 and TRBJ1-1, is DSGVTQTPKHLITATGQRVTLRCSPRSGDLSVYWYQQSLDQGLQFLIQYYNGEERAKGNILERFSAQQFPDLHSELNLSSLELGDSALYFCASSKGTNTEAFFGQGTRLTVV.

There are a few counts of this clonotype. The chain has TRBV9 and TRBJ2-7; either TRBD1 or TRBD2 may fit D (5 bases each). From germline, CDR1 is SGDLS and CDR2 YYNGEE. V was trimmed by 0 bases and J by 5 bases, leaving 12 bases between them. CDR3 length: 14 residues. The CDR3 loop is CASSVVGDFHEQYF. The CDR3, as DNA: TGTGCCAGCAGCGTAGTGGGGGATTTCCACGAGCAGTACTTC.

The chain links TRBV15 to TRBJ2-2; no reliable D call. This CDR3 region has 13 residues. V was shortened by 1 base and J by 8 bases, with 8 bases between the two germline ends. The V gene's germline CDR1 is LNHNV and CDR2 YYDKDF (reference sequence). The CDR3 is CATSRVPAGELFF. The CDR3 DNA reads as TGTGCCACCAGCAGAGTCCCCGCTGGGGAGCTGTTTTTT.

This clonotype appeared a few times. The V gene is TRBV7-9, the J gene TRBJ1-2; 9 bases fit TRBD1. Trimming at V came to 4 bases and at J to 2 bases, leaving 8 bases not matched to a gene. From germline, CDR1 is SEHNR and CDR2 FQNEAQ (reference sequence). CDR3 size: 16 residues. CDR3 in DNA: TGTGCCAGCAGCTCAAGCCCCGGGACAGGGAACTATGGCTACACCTTC. This encodes CASSSSPGTGNYGYTF.

The chain is built from TRBV5-6 and TRBJ2-5, with 7 bases aligning to TRBD1. The CDR3 length is 13 residues. V dropped 2 bases and J dropped 7; count of bases not matched to a gene: 5. Germline V CDR1 and CDR2: SGHDT, YYEEEE. The CDR3 protein is CASSFTGVATQYF. In DNA, the CDR3 is TGTGCCAGCAGCTTCACAGGGGTGGCGACCCAGTACTTC.

The chain links TRBV4-1 to TRBJ2-7; perhaps TRBD1 as D (5 bases). V was cut by 0 bases and J by 4 bases, with 16 bases left in between. The CDR3 runs to 16 residues. Germline CDR1 reads MGHRA; CDR2 reads YSYEKL. CDR3 loop: CASSQDQRGSRYEQYF. The CDR3 bases are TGCGCCAGCAGCCAAGACCAAAGGGGCAGTAGGTACGAGCAGTACTTC.

The gene calls are TRBV9 and TRBJ1-2; 9 bases align to TRBD1. Germline assignment: CDR1 SGDLS and CDR2 YYNGEE. With V trimmed by 4 bases and J by 4 bases, 8 bases remained unmatched. CDR3 length equals 15 residues. The CDR3 here is CASSTHRGRGYGYTF. DNA of the CDR3: TGTGCCAGCAGCACCCACAGGGGGCGAGGCTATGGCTACACCTTC.

The chain has TRBV4-1 and TRBJ2-2, with a weak D call TRBD2 (6 bases). CDR3 length: 18 amino acids. The germline CDR1 and CDR2 sequences are MGHRA and YSYEKL. V lost 3 bases and J lost 4, with 21 bases in between. CDR3 in amino acids: CASSQLGPWEEVTGELFF. The CDR3 DNA reads TGCGCCAGCAGCCAGTTGGGCCCTTGGGAGGAAGTCACCGGGGAGCTGTTTTTT.

This clonotype has just a few counts. The chain joins TRBV12-3 or TRBV12-4 to TRBJ2-3, with 8 bases matching TRBD1. V shed 7 bases, J shed 2 bases, and the junction held 11 bases outside the gene matches. This CDR3 spans 16 amino acids. CDR3 sequence: CASKRTGPTPTDTQYF. CDR3 nucleotide sequence: TGTGCCAGCAAGAGGACAGGGCCTACGCCCACAGATACGCAGTATTTT.

The chain employs TRBV30 and TRBJ2-2; tentative D call: TRBD1 (5 bases). The germline V and J ends were trimmed by 4 bases and 4 bases, with 13 bases remaining between them. This CDR3 spans 14 amino acids. Germline V gene data show CDR1 as GTSNPN and CDR2 as SVGIG (reference sequence). CDR3 DNA sequence: TGTGCCTGGACCTCGGACAAGGGCACCGGGGAGCTGTTTTTT. Its protein is CAWTSDKGTGELFF.

The chain employs TRBV18 and TRBJ2-5; 10 nucleotides match TRBD1. The DNA end lines up better with TRBJ2-7; the J call may be wrong. This CDR3 spans 15 amino acids. CDR1 and CDR2 from the germline V gene are KGHSH and LQKENI. The CDR3 loop is CASSPGTGDPYEQYF. The DNA for the CDR3 is TGTGCCAGCTCACCAGGGACAGGGGATCCCTACGAGCAGTACTTC.

CDR3 bases: TGTGCCAGCAGCTCTCAGCGGTACCAAGAGACCCAGTACTTC. Its translation: CASSSQRYQETQYF. The chain is built from TRBV11-2 and TRBJ2-5, with a tentative D call TRBD2 (5 bases). Germline loops: CDR1 SGHAT, CDR2 FQNNGV. V was shortened by 4 bases and J by 0 bases, with 9 bases between the two germline ends. The CDR3 has 14 residues.

The chain employs TRBV29-1 and TRBJ1-4; the D is unclear. Germline assignment: CDR1 SQVTM and CDR2 ANQGSEA. The CDR3 sequence is 15 residues long. V was shortened by 0 bases and J by 3 bases, with 11 bases between the two germline ends. The DNA for the CDR3 is TGCAGCGTTGAAGATACCAGCCGCCCTAATGAAAAACTGTTTTTT. It codes for CSVEDTSRPNEKLFF.